Sequencing of this T cell receptor beta chain was carried out in a study of monozygotic twins with inflammatory bowel disease. Findings and caveats of the study: The existence of one strong signal or clonotype linked to IBD lacked support. TCRbeta inverse Simpson diversity was decreased in IBD patients versus healthy co-twins.

CDR1 and CDR2 (germline): DFQATT, SNEGSKA (reference sequence). The CDR3 covers 14 residues. TCRdb re-analyzed the 5' RACE reads; it lists each CDR3 protein once, without DNA. This sample carries about 210,000 distinct CDR3 sequences, with 1.5% to 2% going to the ten biggest clones. For this clonotype: What it binds is unknown.

Material: blood. The clonotype comes from a human donor with ulcerative colitis or Crohn's disease, or a healthy co-twin of an affected twin (not recorded which). The chain combines TRBV20-1 with TRBJ2-4; with no DNA, the TCRdb D assignment of TRBD2 cannot be verified. This CDR3 is CSARERLTKNIQYF.